This is a list of T cell receptor beta chains from one sample in a study of Ad26.COV2.S vaccination and SARS-CoV-2 variants. The data were produced by immunoSEQ multiplex PCR, yet TCRdb's version contains in-frame clones alone and is incomplete. The profile shows roughly 140,000 clones, more than 80% of them singletons. Material: peripheral blood, obtained after recovery from COVID-19. The receptors here all came from a human donor who had recovered from COVID-19. Both conserved end residues are part of each CDR3. D genes are given only for firm matches. The listing skips clone size in some rows; elsewhere it reads once, few, many or a size class.

j_gene: TRBJ2-5
abundance: -
d_gene: -
v_gene: TRBV28
CDR3aa: CASSLRDSYQETQYF
CDR3nt: TGTGCCAGCAGTTTAAGGGACTCGTACCAAGAGACCCAGTACTTC

j_gene: TRBJ1-5
abundance: -
d_gene: -
v_gene: TRBV7-8
CDR3aa: CASSPSGPRNQPQHF
CDR3nt: TGTGCCAGCAGCCCGTCGGGCCCCCGGAATCAGCCCCAGCATTTT

j_gene: TRBJ2-7
abundance: -
d_gene: -
v_gene: TRBV27
CDR3aa: CASSSGSSYEQYF
CDR3nt: TGTGCCAGCAGTTCGGGCAGCTCCTACGAGCAGTACTTC

j_gene: TRBJ1-5
abundance: few
d_gene: -
v_gene: TRBV6-5
CDR3aa: CASSYSTSGQPQHF
CDR3nt: TGTGCCAGCAGTTACTCCACGTCAGGACAGCCCCAGCATTTT

j_gene: TRBJ1-1
abundance: -
d_gene: -
v_gene: TRBV3-1/TRBV3-2
CDR3aa: CASSQGGSTEAFF
CDR3nt: TGTGCCAGCAGCCAAGGAGGTTCCACTGAAGCTTTCTTT

j_gene: TRBJ1-4
abundance: -
d_gene: -
v_gene: TRBV28
CDR3aa: CASSSPEEKLFF
CDR3nt: TGTGCCAGCAGTTCCCCTGAGGAAAAACTGTTTTTT

j_gene: TRBJ1-2
abundance: -
d_gene: -
v_gene: TRBV6-1
CDR3aa: CASSERGYGYTF
CDR3nt: TGTGCCAGCAGTGAACGAGGCTATGGCTACACCTTC

j_gene: TRBJ1-2
abundance: -
d_gene: TRBD1
v_gene: TRBV19
CDR3aa: CASHDRANYGYTF
CDR3nt: TGTGCCTCGCACGACAGGGCTAACTATGGCTACACCTTC

j_gene: TRBJ1-3
abundance: -
d_gene: -
v_gene: TRBV4-3
CDR3aa: CASSQDTRGSGNTIYF
CDR3nt: TGCGCCAGCAGCCAAGACACACGGGGCTCTGGAAACACCATATATTTT

j_gene: TRBJ1-2
abundance: -
d_gene: TRBD1
v_gene: TRBV5-1
CDR3aa: CASSSTGGSRGYTF
CDR3nt: TGCGCCAGCAGCTCAACAGGGGGTAGTCGTGGCTACACCTTC

j_gene: TRBJ1-6
abundance: -
d_gene: -
v_gene: TRBV28
CDR3aa: CASSAIGSSYNSPLHF
CDR3nt: TGTGCCAGCAGCGCAATCGGCAGCTCCTATAATTCACCCCTCCACTTT

j_gene: TRBJ1-2
abundance: many
d_gene: -
v_gene: TRBV5-1
CDR3aa: CASSLVGIETFYGYTF
CDR3nt: TGCGCCAGCAGCTTGGTGGGGATAGAAACTTTCTATGGCTACACCTTC

j_gene: TRBJ1-1
abundance: -
d_gene: -
v_gene: TRBV10-2
CDR3aa: CASRDRNTEAFF
CDR3nt: TGCGCCAGCAGGGATAGGAACACTGAAGCTTTCTTT

j_gene: TRBJ2-7
abundance: -
d_gene: -
v_gene: TRBV11-2
CDR3aa: CASSDVPGPYEQYF
CDR3nt: TGTGCCAGCAGCGACGTCCCGGGACCCTACGAGCAGTACTTC

j_gene: TRBJ2-2
abundance: -
d_gene: -
v_gene: TRBV5-1
CDR3aa: CASSSGWVQPPTGELFF
CDR3nt: TGCGCCAGCAGCTCCGGATGGGTCCAACCCCCGACCGGGGAGCTGTTTTTT

j_gene: TRBJ2-1
abundance: -
d_gene: TRBD2
v_gene: TRBV28
CDR3aa: CASSPPVAGGYNEQFF
CDR3nt: TGTGCCAGCAGTCCCCCGGTAGCGGGGGGCTACAATGAGCAGTTCTTC

j_gene: TRBJ2-7
abundance: -
d_gene: TRBD2
v_gene: TRBV11-2
CDR3aa: CASSYSGGKLEQYF
CDR3nt: TGTGCCAGCAGCTATAGCGGGGGAAAGCTCGAGCAGTACTTC

j_gene: TRBJ1-1
abundance: -
d_gene: TRBD1
v_gene: TRBV3-1/TRBV3-2
CDR3aa: CASSPDRGENTEAFF
CDR3nt: TGTGCCAGCAGCCCCGACAGGGGAGAGAACACTGAAGCTTTCTTT

j_gene: TRBJ2-5
abundance: -
d_gene: -
v_gene: TRBV14
CDR3aa: CASSQDLAGRHQYF
CDR3nt: TGTGCCAGCAGCCAAGATCTTGCCGGGCGACATCAGTACTTC

j_gene: TRBJ2-2
abundance: -
d_gene: TRBD2
v_gene: TRBV9
CDR3aa: CASSVAGGGVNTGELFF
CDR3nt: TGTGCCAGCAGCGTAGCCGGCGGGGGGGTGAACACCGGGGAGCTGTTTTTT

j_gene: TRBJ2-1
abundance: -
d_gene: TRBD2
v_gene: TRBV5-1
CDR3aa: CASTTLAGNNEQFF
CDR3nt: TGCGCCAGCACAACCTTAGCGGGGAACAATGAGCAGTTCTTC

j_gene: TRBJ2-1
abundance: -
d_gene: TRBD1
v_gene: TRBV24-1
CDR3aa: CATSTGTGVYNEQFF
CDR3nt: TGTGCCACCAGTACCGGGACAGGGGTTTACAATGAGCAGTTCTTC

j_gene: TRBJ1-1
abundance: -
d_gene: -
v_gene: TRBV28
CDR3aa: CASSLIVNTEAFF
CDR3nt: TGTGCCAGCAGCCTGATTGTGAACACTGAAGCTTTCTTT

j_gene: TRBJ2-3
abundance: -
d_gene: -
v_gene: TRBV6-2/TRBV6-3
CDR3aa: CASSYVTITDTQYF
CDR3nt: TGTGCCAGCAGTTACGTGACGATCACAGATACGCAGTATTTT

j_gene: TRBJ2-1
abundance: -
d_gene: TRBD1
v_gene: TRBV9
CDR3aa: CASSAGTARRDEQFF
CDR3nt: TGTGCCAGCAGCGCCGGGACAGCTCGTAGGGATGAGCAGTTCTTC

j_gene: TRBJ2-3
abundance: -
d_gene: -
v_gene: TRBV15
CDR3aa: CATSRGGTDTQYF
CDR3nt: TGTGCCACCAGCAGAGGAGGCACAGATACGCAGTATTTT